The sequence of this T cell receptor beta chain was determined in a study of monozygotic twins with inflammatory bowel disease. On this clonotype itself: No antigen is known for it.

Germline V gene data show CDR1 as ENHRY and CDR2 as SYGVKD. There are 15 residues in the CDR3. An amount of roughly 4,000 ng of total RNA was used for each TCR library. UMIs that had a 6-nucleotide sample barcode were put in using template switching. TCRdb re-called the 5' RACE reads and shows each CDR3 protein once, DNA omitted. This listing includes around 380,000 distinct CDR3 sequences. Whole-study findings and limits: IBD patients exhibited fewer clonotypes shared with other individuals than healthy twins, particularly with disease activity.

Input material: blood. This receptor was taken from a human donor with ulcerative colitis or Crohn's disease, or a healthy co-twin of an affected twin (not recorded which). The chain combines TRBV10-3 with TRBJ2-2; TCRdb's D call of TRBD1 is untestable without DNA. Here the CDR3 reads CAISESLGAGGELFF.